This TCR beta chain originates from a study of blood T cell repertoires in COVID-19. Looking at the study overall: Samples representing acute and convalescent COVID-19 were sourced from the United States, Italy and Spain. Sources were T cells, B-cell-depleted T cells, or PBMCs; the material itself was cDNA or gDNA.

In the original workflow: Estimation of nucleated cell counts relied on the amplification of reference gene primers. TCRdb's copy holds only in-frame clones and misses some; the assay was immunoSEQ multiplex PCR. V and J calls and clone size are as listed in that table; D and trimming were resolved from the DNA. The table shows roughly 250,000 clones, with 82% occurring only once. Looked up from germline, CDR1 is SGHNT and CDR2 is YYREEE (reference sequence). Losses at the gene ends were 4 bases for V and 3 bases for J; bases not matched to a gene: 7. This CDR3 spans 16 amino acids. The table lists this clone with a count of one.

The receptor was derived from an elderly woman with acute or convalescent COVID-19. V and J are TRBV5-4 and TRBJ1-2; TRBD1 aligns across 12 bases. Sequenced sample: peripheral blood. The CDR3 region has the DNA TGTGCCAGCAGCCCCCCCGGGACAGGGGGCGACTATGGCTACACCTTC. Translation: CASSPPGTGGDYGYTF.